The T cell receptor (beta chain) described here comes from a study of T-cell memory formation after mild COVID-19. Study overall: Across donors, TCR clusters were largely donor specific. Notes on the study in general: Later expanders leaned toward CD4+, whereas clones contracting from day 15 to 85 were balanced CD4/CD8.

This clonotype was seen only a few times. Its antigen remains unidentified. From the 5' RACE reads, TCRdb called clonotypes with MiXCR, one entry per CDR3 protein. The table has 550,000 to 650,000 distinct CDR3 sequences, around a sixth seen once. This clonotype was obtained from an adult woman who had mild COVID-19 (a few samples of this study predate the infection). Cell type and time point are not known. The sample comprised PBMCs or a T cell subset sorted from them (not recorded which).

The CDR3 DNA is TGTGCCTGGAATGGGAGGGCCGTCAATGAGCAGTTCTTC. The encoded protein is CAWNGRAVNEQFF. The chain couples TRBV30 to TRBJ2-1, with 7 bases identical to TRBD2. Germline CDR1 reads GTSNPN; CDR2 reads SVGIG (reference sequence). The CDR3 loop spans 13 amino acids. With 4 bases clipped from V and 6 bases from J, the junction kept 6 bases outside the gene matches.